The 21 T cell receptor beta chains listed next were all sequenced from one sample in a study of CXCR3-negative and CXCR3-positive naive CD8 T cells. Findings and caveats of the study: CXCR3-positive naive cells had TRB CDR3s that were more hydrophobic than CXCR3-negative naive cells had.

No antigen is known for these receptors. Via 5' RACE with UMI labels, TRB cDNA libraries were prepared. TCRdb re-called the 5' RACE reads; every CDR3 protein appears as one record, without DNA. This repertoire includes some 120,000 distinct CDR3 sequences. Sample: naive CXCR3+ CD8+ T cells from blood. This sample's subset: CD45RO-CCR7+CD27+CD95- naive CD8+ T cells expressing CXCR3 (TNR3+). These receptor sequences come from a human donor in good health. Some clones in this sample may be carry-over from other donors' samples.

This sequence joins TRBV11-2 and TRBJ2-5; the D call of TRBD1 rests on TCRdb alone, since no DNA is present to check it. There are 14 residues in the CDR3. Germline V gene sequence: CDR1 SGHAT, CDR2 FQNNGV. The CDR3 loop is CASSLGGPSSAQYF. The whole variable domain, remainder taken from reference TRBV11-2 and TRBJ2-5, is EAGVAQSPRYKIIEKRQSVAFWCNPISGHATLYWYQQILGQGPKLLIQFQNNGVVDDSQLPKDRFSAERLKGVDSTLKIQPAKLEDSAVYLCASSLGGPSSAQYFGPGTRLLVL.

This chain uses TRBV11-3 with TRBJ2-1; checking the TCRdb D call of TRBD1 is not possible without DNA. CDR3 size: 15 residues. Germline V lookup: CDR1 SGHNT, CDR2 YENEEA. The CDR3 loop is CASSPNPTGRDEQFF.

Here the CDR3 reads CASTQTGNEQFF. The chain has TRBV7-9 and TRBJ2-1; lacking DNA, the TRBD1 call made by TCRdb goes unchecked. CDR3 length equals 12 residues. Germline lookup yields CDR1 SEHNR and CDR2 FQNEAQ (reference sequence).

V and J are TRBV6-5 and TRBJ2-1; TCRdb gives TRBD1 as the D gene, but with no DNA this cannot be confirmed. Per germline, CDR1 MNHEY and CDR2 SVGAGI. The CDR3 sequence is 14 residues long. This CDR3 reads CASSDRQGLSEQFF.

This chain uses TRBV4-3 with TRBJ2-1; the TCRdb D gene call, TRBD1, has no DNA to confirm it. The V gene's germline CDR1 is LGHNA and CDR2 YSLEER. The CDR3 loop spans 15 amino acids. The CDR3 sequence is CASSQASGTYNEQFF.

The CDR3 loop reads CASSYSVSKTGELFF. The rearrangement links TRBV6-5 to TRBJ2-2. This CDR3 spans 15 amino acids. CDR1 MNHEY and CDR2 SVGAGI come from the germline V gene.

The chain couples TRBV6-6 to TRBJ2-1; TCRdb designates TRBD1, a call that cannot be tested without DNA. CDR1 is MNHNY and CDR2 is SVGAGI in the germline V gene (reference sequence). The CDR3 is 17 residues long. The CDR3 protein is CASSYSMQGGLLNEQFF.

The rearrangement uses TRBV7-9 and TRBJ2-3; TCRdb's D call, TRBD2, is unchecked because there is no DNA. CDR3 length equals 15 residues. Germline values: CDR1 SEHNR, CDR2 FQNEAQ (reference sequence). Here the CDR3 reads CASSLGTSGTDTQYF.

CDR3 sequence reads: CASSQDRGAEGELFF. The chain joins TRBV4-3 to TRBJ2-2; checking the TCRdb D call of TRBD1 is not possible without DNA. The germline CDR1 and CDR2 sequences are LGHNA and YSLEER. The CDR3 totals 15 residues.

The genes are TRBV19 and TRBJ2-7. The CDR3 is 14 amino acids. Germline V gene lookup returns CDR1 LNHDA and CDR2 SQIVND (reference sequence). The CDR3 sequence is CASSIVLQDYEQYF.

The genes are TRBV9 and TRBJ1-2; checking the TCRdb D call of TRBD1 is not possible without DNA. This CDR3 comprises 16 residues. CDR1 and CDR2 from the germline V gene are SGDLS and YYNGEE. The CDR3 here is CASSNPTDRPNYGYTF.

The V and J genes are TRBV7-6 and TRBJ2-2. This CDR3 contains 13 residues. Germline values: CDR1 SGHVS, CDR2 FNYEAQ. The CDR3 loop reads CASSHDITGELFF.

The chain employs TRBV7-8 and TRBJ2-7. This CDR3 has 13 residues. The germline V gene encodes CDR1 SGHVS and CDR2 FQNEAQ. The chain's CDR3 is CASSLAATYDQYF.

V usage is TRBV18 and J usage is TRBJ2-7; TCRdb picks TRBD1, but there is no DNA to check that call. From germline, CDR1 is KGHSH and CDR2 LQKENI. This CDR3 has 15 residues. The CDR3 loop is CASSPSPGSNYEQYF.

The V gene is TRBV4-1, the J gene TRBJ2-1. This CDR3 is built from 15 residues. Germline V gene lookup returns CDR1 MGHRA and CDR2 YSYEKL. The CDR3 sequence is CASSQEMSSYNEQFF.

The chain joins TRBV5-6 to TRBJ2-1; TCRdb picks TRBD2, but there is no DNA to check that call. This CDR3 has 12 residues. Germline CDR1 and CDR2: SGHDT and YYEEEE. The CDR3 reads CASSFSSGEQFF.

This rearrangement joins TRBV5-1 to TRBJ1-1; no DNA is available, so the TRBD1 call from TCRdb remains unchecked. The CDR3 is made up of 14 amino acids. Germline values: CDR1 SGHRS, CDR2 YFSETQ. The CDR3 sequence is CASSLGGGFTEAFF.

V usage is TRBV30 and J usage is TRBJ2-3; TCRdb selects TRBD1, and the lack of DNA leaves this call unchecked. This CDR3 has 16 amino acids. In germline, CDR1 is GTSNPN, CDR2 SVGIG (reference sequence). The CDR3 spells CAWSNGDRQSTDTQYF.

The chain joins TRBV7-9 to TRBJ2-3; TCRdb calls TRBD2, which cannot be checked without DNA. The V gene's germline CDR1 is SEHNR and CDR2 FQNEAQ (reference sequence). This CDR3 is built from 12 residues. The CDR3 protein is CASSDLAGTQYF. The full variable domain, its missing parts supplied by reference TRBV7-9 and TRBJ2-3, is DTGVSQNPRHKITKRGQNVTFRCDPISEHNRLYWYRQTLGQGPEFLTYFQNEAQLEKSRLLSDRFSAERPKGSFSTLEIQRTEQGDSAMYLCASSDLAGTQYFGPGTRLTVL.

The chain has TRBV15 and TRBJ2-1; TCRdb returns TRBD1, unconfirmable since there is no DNA. There are 14 residues in the CDR3. Looked up from germline, CDR1 is LNHNV and CDR2 is YYDKDF (reference sequence). The CDR3 loop reads CATSRVGQSNEQFF.

This chain uses TRBV29-1 with TRBJ1-1. This CDR3 spans 13 amino acids. Per germline, CDR1 SQVTM and CDR2 ANQGSEA. The CDR3 loop is CSYVGGSNTEAFF.